The 20 T cell receptor beta chains below all came from one sample that was sequenced in a study of blood T cells in healthy people across ages. Alongside a J-beta primer mix, a sample-barcoded 5' primer served in a second PCR lasting roughly 7 to 11 cycles. TCRdb re-called the 5' RACE reads with MiXCR, one entry per CDR3 protein. The sample has 380,000 or so distinct CDR3 sequences, 50% to 60% seen once; the top ten hold 50% to 65%. Sequencing was carried out using blood. The receptor source for this set is a man aged 55 to 70 in good health.

CDR3 bases: TGCAGTGCTGGTTTAAGCGGCGGTCTAGCCAAAAACATTCAGTACTTC. Translated, it gives CSAGLSGGLAKNIQYF. The rearrangement joins TRBV20-1 to TRBJ2-4; tentatively, D is TRBD2 (5 bases). V was clipped by 5 bases and J by 0 bases, with 17 bases between them. The CDR3 runs to 16 residues. Germline V gene data show CDR1 as DFQATT and CDR2 as SNEGSKA (reference sequence).

This clonotype was picked up many times. The chain is built from TRBV7-2 and TRBJ2-7; D gene unclear. This CDR3 is 13 amino acids long. The germline V gene has CDR1 SGHTA and CDR2 FQGNSA. V gave up 3 bases and J gave up 2 bases, with 8 bases separating them. The CDR3 sequence is CASSLGSAYEQYF. The CDR3 DNA sequence: TGTGCCAGCAGCTTGGGCTCAGCCTACGAGCAGTACTTC.

The rearrangement uses TRBV4-3 and TRBJ2-1, with D possibly TRBD2 on 5 matching bases. The end of the DNA is better explained by TRBJ2-7, so the J call may be wrong. CDR1 is LGHNA and CDR2 is YSLEER in the germline V gene. CDR3 length: 15 residues. As DNA, the CDR3 is TGCGCCAGCAGCCAAACTTCCGGGAACTACAATGAGCAGTACTTC. It translates to CASSQTSGNYNEQYF.

The sample holds a few counts of this clonotype. The chain carries TRBV10-3 and TRBJ2-5; 12 bases match TRBD2. Germline loops: CDR1 ENHRY, CDR2 SYGVKD. CDR3 length: 15 residues. The V gene end was trimmed by 9 bases and the J gene end by 0 bases; junction bases not matched to a gene: 5. The CDR3 bases are TGTGCCATAGCCCGGACTAGCGGGGACCAAGAGACCCAGTACTTC. Translating gives CAIARTSGDQETQYF.

This chain links TRBV25-1 with TRBJ1-4; 10 positions match TRBD1. After removal of 4 bases from V and 8 bases from J, the junction contained 7 bases not matched to a gene. CDR1 MGHDK and CDR2 SYGVNS come from the germline V gene. The CDR3 has 15 amino acids. CDR3 sequence reads: CASSGGTGEGEKLFF. CDR3 DNA: TGTGCCAGCAGTGGAGGGACAGGGGAGGGGGAAAAACTGTTTTTT.

The J gene is TRBJ2-2, the V gene TRBV6-4; D gene uncertain. From germline, CDR1 is MRHNA and CDR2 SNTAGT. The V gene lost 5 bases and the J gene lost 2 bases, with 9 bases spanning the gap. The CDR3 covers 14 residues. This CDR3 is CASSPTTNTGELFF. CDR3 nucleotides: TGTGCCAGCAGTCCCACTACTAACACCGGGGAGCTGTTTTTT.

This clonotype occurred many times. The chain couples TRBV3-1 to TRBJ2-1; 11 bases match TRBD1. There are 14 residues in the CDR3. The V gene's germline CDR1 is LGHDT and CDR2 YNNKEL (reference sequence). Trimming removed 4 bases from V and 15 bases from J; junction bases left unmatched: 11. CDR3 in DNA: TGTGCCAGCAGCCGAGAGGGGACAGGGGGAACATGGTTCTTC. Protein: CASSREGTGGTWFF.

V usage is TRBV5-1 and J usage is TRBJ2-7; D might be TRBD1 or TRBD2, each matching 6 bases. Looked up from germline, CDR1 is SGHRS and CDR2 is YFSETQ. Trimming removed 4 bases from V and 2 bases from J, with 13 bases in between. The CDR3 spans 14 residues. CDR3 nucleotide sequence: TGCGCCAGCAGCAGGGGGGCGGACCCCTACGAGCAGTACTTC. Translated: CASSRGADPYEQYF.

The chain combines TRBV6-5 with TRBJ2-4; D is perhaps TRBD1 (6 bases). The better agreement between TRBJ2-7 and the DNA end casts doubt on the J call. This CDR3 comprises 14 residues. Looked up from germline, CDR1 is MNHEY and CDR2 is SVGAGI. This CDR3 reads CASRHGDILNEQYF. In DNA form, the CDR3 reads TGTGCCAGCAGACACGGGGACATTCTTAACGAGCAGTACTTC.

This clonotype appeared once. A clone one base away is much larger, so this may be a read error. V gene TRBV9 combines with J gene TRBJ2-7, with D unclear. The CDR3 spans 14 residues. The germline gives CDR1 SGDLS, CDR2 YYNGEE. V was pared by 0 bases and J by 0 bases, with 7 bases between. CDR3 nucleotides: TGTGCCAGCAGCGTAGTGGGCAGCTCCTACGAGCAGTACTTC. Translated: CASSVVGSSYEQYF.

This sequence joins TRBV30 and TRBJ2-1; D is ambiguous. CDR3 length: 11 residues. Germline V gives CDR1 GTSNPN, CDR2 SVGIG (reference sequence). Trimming cost V 3 bases and J 10 bases, with 10 bases left between them. CDR3: CAWRARPEQFF. CDR3 nucleotides: TGTGCCTGGAGGGCCCGTCCAGAGCAGTTCTTC.

The chain couples TRBV24-1 to TRBJ2-2, with D uncertain. V lost 0 bases and J lost 6, with 13 bases in between. Per germline, CDR1 KGHDR and CDR2 SFDVKD. CDR3 length: 16 amino acids. CDR3 protein: CATSDLSQTTAGELFF. The CDR3 DNA is TGTGCCACCAGTGATTTGAGTCAGACCACGGCCGGGGAGCTGTTTTTT.

This clonotype was observed a handful of times. The V and J genes are TRBV4-1 and TRBJ2-4, with 12 bases fitting TRBD2. The CDR3 totals 16 residues. V trimming: 4 bases; J trimming: 2 bases; junction bases outside the gene matches: 3. The germline V gene encodes CDR1 MGHRA and CDR2 YSYEKL. CDR3 amino acids: CASSPTSGSSKNIQYF. In DNA, the CDR3 is TGCGCCAGCAGCCCGACTAGCGGGAGTTCCAAAAACATTCAGTACTTC.

A note on this clonotype: Since a much larger clone is just one base distant, this may be a read error. The rearrangement links TRBV6-5 to TRBJ2-7, with D tentatively TRBD1 (5 bases). The CDR3 has 16 residues. Germline CDR1 and CDR2: MNHEY and SVGAGI. V lost 8 bases and J 5 bases, leaving 25 bases between the germline ends. Here the CDR3 DNA reads TGTGCCAGCGGATATCTAGGCGTGGCAGGGTTTGACGAGCAGTACTTC. Translation gives CASGYLGVAGFDEQYF.

The rearrangement uses TRBV6-1 and TRBJ2-6; D could derive from TRBD1 or TRBD2 (5 bases each). The CDR3 totals 18 residues. Trimming removed 3 bases from V and 0 bases from J, with 15 bases in between. Germline V gives CDR1 MNHNS, CDR2 SASEGT. The CDR3 is CASSDFGTHGSGANVLTF. CDR3 nucleotide sequence: TGTGCCAGCAGTGACTTCGGGACGCATGGCTCTGGGGCCAACGTCCTGACTTTC.

This clonotype has just a few counts. The rearrangement joins TRBV20-1 to TRBJ2-1; 11 bases map to TRBD2. The CDR3 consists of 16 residues. Germline CDR1 reads DFQATT; CDR2 reads SNEGSKA (reference sequence). V lost 4 bases, J lost 5 bases, and 10 bases stayed unmatched. The CDR3 nucleotides read TGCAGTGCTACCCGACTAGCGGGACAACTCGACAATGAGCAGTTCTTC. Its translation: CSATRLAGQLDNEQFF.

The CDR3 sequence is CASSRSPIQGRGETQYF. Here the CDR3 DNA reads TGTGCCAGCAGTCGATCCCCAATCCAGGGGAGGGGAGAGACCCAGTACTTC. The rearrangement joins TRBV27 to TRBJ2-7; weak D call: TRBD2 (7 bases). The J call could be wrong; TRBJ2-5 is a better fit for the DNA end. The CDR3 is 17 residues long. Germline CDR1 reads MNHEY; CDR2 reads SMNVEV (reference sequence).

V is TRBV7-2 and J is TRBJ1-5, with D unresolved. Germline V gives CDR1 SGHTA, CDR2 FQGNSA. CDR3 length equals 15 residues. V gave up 0 bases and J gave up 3 bases, with 9 bases separating them. CDR3: CASSLAQASNQPQHF. CDR3 coding DNA: TGTGCCAGCAGCTTAGCGCAGGCTTCCAATCAGCCCCAGCATTTT.

As regards this clonotype: At one of its ends the junction is not consistent with the germline gene, which may arise from a read error. The chain uses TRBV12-3 or TRBV12-4 and TRBJ2-7; no clear D gene. This CDR3 comprises 12 residues. The CDR3, as DNA: TGTGCCAGCAGCCGAGGAACCTACGGGCAGTACTTC. This sequence encodes CASSRGTYGQYF.

The CDR3 protein is CASSYVEGNSPLHF. The CDR3 DNA reads as TGTGCCAGCAGTTACGTGGAGGGAAATTCACCCCTCCACTTT. The gene calls are TRBV6-5 and TRBJ1-6; D is unclear. CDR1 and CDR2 from the germline V gene are MNHEY and SVGAGI. CDR3 length: 14 residues. Trimming removed 2 bases from V and 7 bases from J, with 9 bases in between.